The 30 T cell receptor beta chains below come from one sample, sequenced in a study of cytomegalovirus exposure and HLA in healthy donors. The primer mix had 60 Vbeta and 13 Jbeta primers. Profiling relied on immunoSEQ multiplex PCR, and the TCRdb table lists in-frame clones only, not all of them. This table holds over 100,000 clones, approximately 8.9% found once. Sequencing was done on a sample of PBMCs. The receptors derive from a woman in her 40s in good health and CMV-seropositive.

The rearrangement links TRBV12-5 to TRBJ2-2; D not certain. Germline assignment: CDR1 LGHNT and CDR2 FRNRAP. V lost 0 bases to trimming and J lost 1 base, with 6 bases between them. The CDR3 is 15 amino acids. CDR3 sequence reads: CASGLVNRNTGELFF. For the CDR3, the DNA is TGTGCTAGTGGTTTGGTCAACAGGAACACCGGGGAGCTGTTTTTT.

This clone was detected a few times. This chain joins TRBV11-2 and TRBJ2-7, with D unresolved. Germline CDR1 reads SGHAT; CDR2 reads FQNNGV. CDR3 length: 13 amino acids. V was cut by 3 bases and J by 5 bases, with 11 bases left in between. The CDR3 region has the DNA TGTGCCAGCAGCTTCGTCAGTACCCACGAGCAGTACTTC. Its protein is CASSFVSTHEQYF.

This clone has just a few counts. The chain recombines TRBV5-4 with TRBJ2-2; unclear D gene. Germline V gives CDR1 SGHNT, CDR2 YYREEE (reference sequence). The length of the CDR3 is 15 residues. V was clipped by 0 bases and J by 4 bases, with 10 bases between them. In nucleotides, the CDR3 is TGTGCCAGCAGCTTGGCCCAGGCAGGCACCGGGGAGCTGTTTTTT. This codes for CASSLAQAGTGELFF.

The CDR3 coding sequence is TGTGCCAGCTCACCCCGCCGGGACTCTGGAAACACCATATATTTT. Translated: CASSPRRDSGNTIYF. The chain combines TRBV18 with TRBJ1-3; D call uncertain. From germline, CDR1 is KGHSH and CDR2 LQKENI. The CDR3 runs 15 residues. The V and J ends lost 3 bases and 0 bases respectively, with 9 bases between them.

The gene calls are TRBV5-1 and TRBJ2-3; TRBD1 matches 12 bases. CDR1 SGHRS and CDR2 YFSETQ come from the germline V gene. The CDR3 is 18 residues long. Germline trimming cut 3 bases from V and 0 bases from J; bases unmatched to any gene: 8. CDR3 protein: CASSSGRDRGPSTDTQYF. The CDR3 DNA is TGCGCCAGCAGCTCGGGGCGGGACAGGGGGCCTAGCACAGATACGCAGTATTTT.

The CDR3 sequence: CASSLMGQRGTGELFF. The CDR3 DNA reads TGCGCCAGCAGCTTAATGGGGCAGCGGGGGACCGGGGAGCTGTTTTTT. The V gene is TRBV5-1, the J gene TRBJ2-2; 8 bases agree with TRBD2. With 2 bases clipped from V and 5 bases from J, the junction kept 8 bases outside the gene matches. The CDR3 loop spans 16 amino acids. Germline CDR1 and CDR2: SGHRS and YFSETQ.

This clone turned up a few times. V gene TRBV7-2 combines with J gene TRBJ2-5; D gene ambiguous. V lost 5 bases, J lost 5 bases, and 9 bases lay in between. CDR3 length equals 12 residues. CDR1 SGHTA and CDR2 FQGNSA come from the germline V gene. In DNA, the CDR3 is TGTGCCAGCAGCCCACTTCGGGAGACCCAGTACTTC. As protein: CASSPLRETQYF.

This rearrangement joins TRBV19 to TRBJ1-1; a weak D match, TRBD1 (5 bases). This CDR3 contains 14 residues. Germline values: CDR1 LNHDA, CDR2 SQIVND (reference sequence). The germline V and J ends were trimmed by 0 bases and 6 bases, with 11 bases remaining between them. Here the CDR3 reads CASSIDLIGAEAFF. The CDR3 nucleotides are TGTGCCAGTAGTATAGATCTGATAGGGGCTGAAGCTTTCTTT.

V and J are TRBV11-2 and TRBJ2-5; a weak D match, TRBD2 (7 bases). V dropped 6 bases and J dropped 5 bases, with 13 bases sitting between them. This CDR3 has 13 amino acids. Germline CDR1 SGHAT, CDR2 FQNNGV. CDR3 sequence reads: CASRRGGRETQYF. The CDR3 DNA reads as TGTGCCAGCAGGAGGGGGGGCAGGGAGACCCAGTACTTC.

This clone was observed a few times. The chain joins TRBV7-2 to TRBJ2-3, with TRBD1 as a possible D gene (6 bases). CDR3 length equals 14 residues. Between the trimmed V and J ends, which lost 5 bases and 2 bases, there was a span of 11 bases. CDR1 is SGHTA and CDR2 is FQGNSA in the germline V gene. CDR3 in DNA: TGTGCCAGCAGCCTTGACAGGACCACAGATACGCAGTATTTT. Its translation: CASSLDRTTDTQYF. Looking up the rest from reference TRBV7-2 and TRBJ2-3 gives the full variable domain: GAGVSQSPSNKVTEKGKDVELRCDPISGHTALYWYRQSLGQGLEFLIYFQGNSAPDKSGLPSDRFSAERTGGSVSTLTIQRTQQEDSAVYLCASSLDRTTDTQYFGPGTRLTVL.

This clone appeared a few times. V gene TRBV4-3 combines with J gene TRBJ1-2; TRBD1 is a possible D gene (6 bases). The V end was cut by 5 bases, the J end by 6 bases, with 16 bases between. CDR1 is LGHNA, CDR2 YSLEER, per germline. CDR3 length equals 14 residues. For the CDR3, the DNA is TGCGCCAGCAGCACCTTACAGGGAATAGATGGCTACACCTTC. It yields the protein CASSTLQGIDGYTF.

The chain has TRBV4-1 and TRBJ1-6; 11 bases are shared with TRBD1. The CDR3 has 17 amino acids. Germline trimming cut 2 bases from V and 11 bases from J; bases unmatched to any gene: 11. Per the germline V gene, CDR1 is MGHRA and CDR2 is YSYEKL. The CDR3 region has the DNA TGCGCCAGCAGCCAATGGACAGGGGGCTCCCAGGATCCACCCCTCCACTTT. Encoded protein: CASSQWTGGSQDPPLHF.

The sample holds one count of this clone. Here the CDR3 DNA reads TGTGCCAGCAGCGACGGGACAGGGGCCTCTGGAAACACCATATATTTT. This gives the protein CASSDGTGASGNTIYF. The chain joins TRBV5-4 to TRBJ1-3; 10 bases are shared with TRBD1. Looked up from germline, CDR1 is SGHNT and CDR2 is YYREEE (reference sequence). With 4 bases clipped from V and 0 bases from J, the junction kept 4 bases outside the gene matches. The CDR3 is 16 residues long.

In its sample, this clone was seen a few times. The chain couples TRBV9 to TRBJ2-3, with 9 bases aligning to TRBD2. Losses at the gene ends were 0 bases for V and 5 bases for J; bases not matched to a gene: 4. The CDR3 is 15 residues long. CDR1 and CDR2 from the germline V gene are SGDLS and YYNGEE. The CDR3 DNA reads TGTGCCAGCAGCGTAGTTGGCGGGGGGGGAGATACGCAGTATTTT. Its translation: CASSVVGGGGDTQYF.

This clone was seen only a few times. The V gene is TRBV6-4, the J gene TRBJ1-6; no definite D call. This CDR3 is built from 19 residues. CDR1 MRHNA and CDR2 SNTAGT come from the germline V gene. The ends were cut back, 10 bases at V and 0 bases at J, with 25 bases in the middle. The CDR3 DNA sequence: TGTGCCACAGTCAAGGGCAGCGAGGGATCCGGCTCCTATAATTCACCCCTCCACTTT. It translates to CATVKGSEGSGSYNSPLHF.

V and J are TRBV6-5 and TRBJ2-3, with 9 bases matching TRBD1. The CDR3 contains 13 residues. J lost 7 bases, V lost 7 bases, and 6 bases had no gene match. Germline loops: CDR1 MNHEY, CDR2 SVGAGI. The CDR3 spells CASKTDRGNTQYF. The CDR3 nucleotides are TGTGCCAGCAAGACGGACAGGGGAAATACGCAGTATTTT.

This chain uses TRBV16 with TRBJ1-2; no reliable D call. CDR3 length equals 14 residues. Per the germline V gene, CDR1 is KGHSY and CDR2 is FQNENV. V was pared by 0 bases and J by 7 bases, with 12 bases between. For the CDR3, the DNA is TGTGCCAGCAGCCAATCACAGATAATGGCTGGCTACACCTTC. It specifies CASSQSQIMAGYTF.

This clone occurred a few times. The rearrangement joins TRBV30 to TRBJ2-2, with TRBD2 as a possible D gene (9 bases). Germline V lookup: CDR1 GTSNPN, CDR2 SVGIG (reference sequence). The length of the CDR3 is 17 residues. V was trimmed by 3 bases and J by 4 bases, leaving 21 bases between them. The CDR3 coding sequence is TGTGCCTGGAGCCGTACAGGGGGTAGCGGGGGCACCGGGGAGCTGTTTTTT. This codes for CAWSRTGGSGGTGELFF.

This chain connects TRBV15 to TRBJ2-7; D is unclear. The CDR3 has 16 amino acids. Deletions cut 0 bases from V and 0 bases from J, with 12 bases between. From germline, CDR1 is LNHNV and CDR2 YYDKDF (reference sequence). DNA for the CDR3: TGTGCCACCAGCAGAGATCTCGTACAGAGCTCCTACGAGCAGTACTTC. It specifies CATSRDLVQSSYEQYF. The whole variable domain, filled in from reference TRBV15 and TRBJ2-7, reads DAMVIQNPRYQVTQFGKPVTLSCSQTLNHNVMYWYQQKSSQAPKLLFHYYDKDFNNEADTPDNFQSRRPNTSFCFLDIRSPGLGDTAMYLCATSRDLVQSSYEQYFGPGTRLTVT.

The rearrangement joins TRBV5-4 to TRBJ2-3, with 7 bases lining up with TRBD2. The CDR3 loop spans 13 amino acids. Germline V gene sequence: CDR1 SGHNT, CDR2 YYREEE (reference sequence). With V trimmed by 3 bases and J by 8 bases, 6 bases remained unmatched. The CDR3 bases are TGTGCCAGCAGCTGGGGCGGGGGAGTTACGCAGTATTTT. Translating gives CASSWGGGVTQYF.

In this sample, this clone turned up a few times. The sample has other DNA sequences that encode this CDR3 too. This chain connects TRBV5-6 to TRBJ1-4; 10 positions agree with TRBD1. Germline V lookup: CDR1 SGHDT, CDR2 YYEEEE. The CDR3 consists of 16 residues. The V and J ends lost 4 bases and 6 bases, in that order; junction bases with no gene match: 9. The chain's CDR3 is CASSAKGQGRDEKLFF. The CDR3 DNA follows: TGTGCCAGCAGCGCAAAGGGACAGGGGCGGGATGAAAAACTGTTTTTT. The whole variable domain, remainder taken from reference TRBV5-6 and TRBJ1-4, is DAGVTQSPTHLIKTRGQQVTLRCSPKSGHDTVSWYQQALGQGPQFIFQYYEEEERQRGNFPDRFSGHQFPNYSSELNVNALLLGDSALYLCASSAKGQGRDEKLFFGSGTQLSVL.

The chain recombines TRBV2 with TRBJ1-5; unclear D gene. This CDR3 contains 15 residues. Trimming stripped 7 bases from V and 2 bases from J, with 15 bases between. Germline assignment: CDR1 SNHLY and CDR2 FYNNEI. The CDR3 nucleotides read TGTGCCAGCACTTTGGTCTGGGAGGGCAATCAGCCCCAGCATTTT. This codes for CASTLVWEGNQPQHF.

The CDR3 nucleotides read TGTGCCAGCAGTTACTCGGTAGGGGGTCCCCCCAATGAGCAGTTCTTC. Protein sequence: CASSYSVGGPPNEQFF. V is TRBV6-5 and J is TRBJ2-1, with D possibly matching TRBD1 (6 bases). CDR1 MNHEY and CDR2 SVGAGI come from the germline V gene. Trimming left V 0 bases short and J 6 bases short, with 15 bases between. The CDR3 is 16 amino acids.

The chain employs TRBV7-2 and TRBJ1-2; 7 bases match TRBD1. This CDR3 comprises 14 residues. V lost 0 bases to trimming and J lost 7 bases; unmatched junction nucleotides: 5. Germline V CDR1 and CDR2: SGHTA, FQGNSA. DNA of the CDR3: TGTGCCAGCAGCTTAGCACAGGGGCAAGGTGGCTACACCTTC. It encodes CASSLAQGQGGYTF.

This clone was observed a few times. The J gene is TRBJ1-5, the V gene TRBV6-6; perhaps TRBD1 as D (5 bases). The CDR3 has 16 residues. Germline CDR1 reads MNHNY; CDR2 reads SVGAGI (reference sequence). V lost 0 bases and J 7 bases, leaving 16 bases between the germline ends. In DNA, the CDR3 is TGTGCCAGCAGTTACTCAAATGGACATGTGGGGCAGCCCCAGCATTTT. Protein: CASSYSNGHVGQPQHF.

The gene calls are TRBV15 and TRBJ1-5, with 9 bases lining up with TRBD1. Trimming cost V 1 base and J 6 bases; bases outside gene matches: 10. This CDR3 is 17 amino acids long. Germline lookup yields CDR1 LNHNV and CDR2 YYDKDF (reference sequence). This CDR3 is CATSRGRDRVFGQPQHF. The CDR3 region has the DNA TGTGCCACCAGCAGAGGCAGGGACAGGGTATTTGGTCAGCCCCAGCATTTT.

This clone came up a few times. This chain connects TRBV19 to TRBJ1-6, with TRBD1 as a possible D gene (5 bases). The CDR3 contains 17 residues. Germline V lookup: CDR1 LNHDA, CDR2 SQIVND (reference sequence). Trimming left V 7 bases short and J 7 bases short, with 23 bases between. This CDR3 reads CASKKEGRSTVNSPLHF. The CDR3 DNA follows: TGTGCCAGTAAGAAGGAGGGACGGTCCACCGTAAATTCACCCCTCCACTTT. Full variable domain (remainder filled in from reference TRBV19 and TRBJ1-6): DGGITQSPKYLFRKEGQNVTLSCEQNLNHDAMYWYRQDPGQGLRLIYYSQIVNDFQKGDIAEGYSVSREKKESFPLTVTSAQKNPTAFYLCASKKEGRSTVNSPLHFGNGTRLTVT.

This clone was counted a few times. The chain carries TRBV6-1 and TRBJ1-1; D is ambiguous. V was cut by 0 bases and J by 1 base, with 12 bases left in between. The CDR3 runs to 16 residues. The germline gives CDR1 MNHNS, CDR2 SASEGT. The CDR3 DNA follows: TGTGCCAGCAGTGAAGCAGTGGGAGCCTCGAACACTGAAGCTTTCTTT. Its translation: CASSEAVGASNTEAFF.

In its sample, this clone was seen a few times. The chain joins TRBV7-2 to TRBJ2-3; 10 bases are a match to TRBD2. CDR3 length: 15 residues. Trimming at V came to 5 bases and at J to 2 bases, leaving 4 bases not matched to a gene. The germline V gene encodes CDR1 SGHTA and CDR2 FQGNSA. CDR3 nucleotides: TGTGCCAGCAGCCAAGCGGGGGGGACCACAGATACGCAGTATTTT. Protein product: CASSQAGGTTDTQYF.

The chain carries TRBV7-2 and TRBJ2-5, with D possibly being TRBD2 (6 bases). Trimming took off 1 base at V and 8 bases at J, with 11 bases between the two ends. CDR1 and CDR2 (germline): SGHTA, FQGNSA. The CDR3 spans 13 residues. The CDR3 DNA sequence: TGTGCCAGCAGCTTAGAGAACGGGGGAACCCAGTACTTC. Encoded protein: CASSLENGGTQYF.